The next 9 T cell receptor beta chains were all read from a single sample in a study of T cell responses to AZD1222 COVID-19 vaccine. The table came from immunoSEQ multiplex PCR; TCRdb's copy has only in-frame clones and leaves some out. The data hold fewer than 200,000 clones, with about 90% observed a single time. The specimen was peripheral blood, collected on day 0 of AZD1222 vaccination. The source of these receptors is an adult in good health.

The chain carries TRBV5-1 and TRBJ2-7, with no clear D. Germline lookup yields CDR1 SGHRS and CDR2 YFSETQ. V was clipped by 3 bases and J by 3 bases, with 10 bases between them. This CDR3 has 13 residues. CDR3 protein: CASSSDGDYEQYF. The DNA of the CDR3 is TGCGCCAGCAGCTCGGACGGCGACTACGAGCAGTACTTC.

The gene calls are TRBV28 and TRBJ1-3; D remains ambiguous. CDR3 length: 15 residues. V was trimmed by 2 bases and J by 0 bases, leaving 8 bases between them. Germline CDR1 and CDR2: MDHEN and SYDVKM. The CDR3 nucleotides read TGTGCCAGCAGTTTACTAAGGGCCTCTGGAAACACCATATATTTT. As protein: CASSLLRASGNTIYF.

The CDR3 region has the DNA TGTGCCAGCAGCTTAGTAGTGCAGGGCTTAAGGGAGCAGTTCTTC. Translated, it gives CASSLVVQGLREQFF. The chain combines TRBV7-7 with TRBJ2-1, with D possibly being TRBD1 (5 bases). The CDR3 loop spans 15 amino acids. V was cut by 1 base and J by 10 bases, with 17 bases left in between. Germline loops: CDR1 SSHAT, CDR2 FNYEAQ (reference sequence).

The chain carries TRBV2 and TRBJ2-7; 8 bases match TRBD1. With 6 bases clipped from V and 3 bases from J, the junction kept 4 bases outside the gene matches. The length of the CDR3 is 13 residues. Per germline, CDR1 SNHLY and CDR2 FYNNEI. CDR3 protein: CASRSGTGYEQYF. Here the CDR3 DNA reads TGTGCCAGCAGGTCCGGGACAGGCTACGAGCAGTACTTC.

CDR3 DNA sequence: TGTGCCAGCAGCTCAGCTGCGGGAGGTAACACTGAAGCTTTCTTT. It codes for CASSSAAGGNTEAFF. The rearrangement uses TRBV7-2 and TRBJ1-1; D is unresolved. Trimming took off 4 bases at V and 2 bases at J, with 14 bases between the two ends. Germline V gives CDR1 SGHTA, CDR2 FQGNSA. The CDR3 has 15 amino acids.

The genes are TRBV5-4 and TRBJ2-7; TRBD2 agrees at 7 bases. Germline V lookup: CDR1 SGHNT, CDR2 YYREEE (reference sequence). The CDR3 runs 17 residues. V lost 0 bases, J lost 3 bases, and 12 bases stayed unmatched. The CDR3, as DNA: TGTGCCAGCAGCTTGGTCCGCGGGGTGGGGAGGGTCTACGAGCAGTACTTC. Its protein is CASSLVRGVGRVYEQYF.

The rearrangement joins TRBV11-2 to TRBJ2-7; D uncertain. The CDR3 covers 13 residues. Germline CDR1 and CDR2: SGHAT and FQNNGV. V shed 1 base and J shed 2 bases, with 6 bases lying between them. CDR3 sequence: CASSLGGTYEQYF. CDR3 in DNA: TGTGCCAGCAGCTTAGGCGGAACCTACGAGCAGTACTTC.

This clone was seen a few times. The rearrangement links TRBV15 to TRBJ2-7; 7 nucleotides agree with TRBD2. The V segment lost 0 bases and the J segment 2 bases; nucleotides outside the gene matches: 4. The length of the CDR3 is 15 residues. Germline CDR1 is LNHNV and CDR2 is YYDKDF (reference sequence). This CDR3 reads CATSRDREGTYEQYF. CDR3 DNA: TGTGCCACCAGCAGAGACAGGGAGGGTACCTACGAGCAGTACTTC.

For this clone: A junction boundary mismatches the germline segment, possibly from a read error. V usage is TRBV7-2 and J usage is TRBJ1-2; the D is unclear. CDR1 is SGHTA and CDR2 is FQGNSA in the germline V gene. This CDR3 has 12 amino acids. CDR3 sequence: CASSLGALENYF. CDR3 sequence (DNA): TGTGCCAGCAGCTTAGGTGCGCTAGAGAACTACTTC.